The 4 T cell receptor beta chains given below trace back to one sample, sequenced in a study of blood T cell repertoires in COVID-19. Some clones are missing from TCRdb's copy, which holds only in-frame ones; the method was immunoSEQ multiplex PCR. The sample records about 400,000 clones, about 89% being singletons. Sequenced input: peripheral blood. The receptor source for this set is a man in his forties with acute or convalescent COVID-19.

The CDR3 sequence is CASSNRVQPQHF. The CDR3 DNA reads as TGTGCCAGCAGCAACAGGGTTCAGCCCCAGCATTTT. The rearrangement links TRBV5-6 to TRBJ1-5, with D possibly matching TRBD1 (6 bases). The CDR3 is 12 residues long. Germline V lookup: CDR1 SGHDT, CDR2 YYEEEE. Trimming left V 4 bases short and J 6 bases short, with 8 bases between.

This chain joins TRBV11-3 and TRBJ2-7, with a tentative D call TRBD2 (6 bases). This CDR3 has 14 amino acids. V gave up 5 bases and J gave up 7 bases, with 18 bases separating them. CDR1 SGHNT and CDR2 YENEEA come from the germline V gene. The CDR3 DNA reads TGTGCCAGCAGCCTCGGAGGGATGGCTGGGGAGCAGTACTTC. Its translation is CASSLGGMAGEQYF. Full variable domain (rest looked up from reference TRBV11-3 and TRBJ2-7): EAGVVQSPRYKIIEKKQPVAFWCNPISGHNTLYWYLQNLGQGPELLIRYENEEAVDDSQLPKDRFSAERLKGVDSTLKIQPAELGDSAVYLCASSLGGMAGEQYFGPGTRLTVT.

The V and J genes are TRBV7-9 and TRBJ2-7, with 7 bases matching TRBD1. Germline CDR1 and CDR2: SEHNR and FQNEAQ (reference sequence). This CDR3 spans 14 amino acids. J gave up 5 bases and V 4 bases, and 8 bases lay outside the gene matches. The DNA for the CDR3 is TGTGCCAGCAGCTCAGTAGGGGGCCACAACGAGCAGTACTTC. Protein sequence: CASSSVGGHNEQYF.

The chain joins TRBV5-5 to TRBJ1-4; TRBD1 is a possible D gene (5 bases). The CDR3 loop spans 14 amino acids. From germline, CDR1 is SGHKS and CDR2 YYEKEE (reference sequence). The V end lost 2 bases, the J end lost 7 bases, and 12 bases lay between the germline ends. CDR3 loop: CASSFQGTTEKLFF. The CDR3 region has the DNA TGTGCCAGCAGCTTCCAGGGCACGACTGAAAAACTGTTTTTT.